The rows below give T cell receptor beta chains drawn from one sample of a study of blood T cells in healthy people across ages. TCRdb re-analysed the 5' RACE reads in MiXCR, keeping a single row per CDR3 protein. The table lists hundreds of thousands of distinct CDR3 sequences, 45% to 70% of them singletons. Material for sequencing was blood. Every receptor here comes from a middle-aged man in good health. Both conserved end residues are part of each CDR3. A D gene is named only where the DNA matches it firmly. Rows may omit the clone size; those that give it use once, few, many or a size class.

j_call d_call clone_size v_call cdr3_nt cdr3_aa
TRBJ1-5 - few TRBV6-2/TRBV6-3 TGTGCCAGCAGGACCGGGACGGGATATCAGCCCCAGCATTTT CASRTGTGYQPQHF
TRBJ2-7 - - TRBV7-2 TGTGCCAGCAGCTTAGACGGTTACTCCTACGAGCAGTACTTC CASSLDGYSYEQYF
TRBJ1-1 - - TRBV5-6 TGTGCCAGCAGCTGGCCTTTGGGAAACACTGAAGCTTTCTTT CASSWPLGNTEAFF
TRBJ1-1 TRBD1 - TRBV27 TGTGCCAGCGGAAGAGGGACAGGGGGAGGAGAAGCTTTCTTT CASGRGTGGGEAFF
TRBJ2-5 - - TRBV7-2 TGTGCCAGCAGCTTAGGCGGGCAGTCCTACAATGAGCAGTACTTC CASSLGGQSYNEQYF
TRBJ2-5 TRBD1 few TRBV5-1 TGCGCCAGCAGCTTGTTGGGGACAGGGGTAGAGACCCAGTACTTC CASSLLGTGVETQYF
TRBJ2-3 TRBD2 - TRBV27 TGTGCCAGCAGTTTGTTGACTAGCGAAGGCACAGATACGCAGTATTTT CASSLLTSEGTDTQYF
TRBJ2-2 TRBD2 - TRBV9 TGTGCCAGCAACCAGATATTAGCGGGGGGCACGAACACCGGGGAGCTGTTTTTT CASNQILAGGTNTGELFF
TRBJ1-1 - - TRBV4-2 TGTGCCAGCAGCCATCAACCAGGGTCTGAAGCTTTCTTT CASSHQPGSEAFF
TRBJ2-3 - - TRBV5-1 TGCGCCAGCAGCGGCGGCACGGCTTCTGATACGCAGTATTTT CASSGGTASDTQYF
TRBJ2-7 - - TRBV13 TGTGCCAGCAGCTTAGAGCAGGGACGCGAGCAGTACTTC CASSLEQGREQYF
TRBJ2-5 - few TRBV9 TGTGCCAGCAGCGTAGAAACAGAAGAGACCCAGTACTTC CASSVETEETQYF
TRBJ2-3 - - TRBV5-1 TGCGCCAGCAGCTCGGACACTGCTAGCACAGATACGCAGTATTTT CASSSDTASTDTQYF
TRBJ2-5 - few TRBV4-1 TGCGCCAGCAGCCAAGTAAACAGCCAAGAGACCCAGTACTTC CASSQVNSQETQYF
TRBJ2-7 - - TRBV7-2 TGTGCCAGCAGCTTAGCTGGGATCTACAATGAGCAGTACTTC CASSLAGIYNEQYF
TRBJ2-1 TRBD1 - TRBV12-3/TRBV12-4 TGTGCCAGCTGGGGGACAGGGAGGCCAAACAATGAGCAGTTCTTC CASWGTGRPNNEQFF
TRBJ2-5 - few TRBV3-1 TGTGCCAGCAGCCCGGAGCGACGGGGCCCAACTACGGAGACCCAGTACTTC CASSPERRGPTTETQYF
TRBJ1-2 - - TRBV4-1 TGCGCCAGCAGCCATACCATTGGGAGCTATGGCTACACCTTC CASSHTIGSYGYTF
TRBJ2-7 - few TRBV20-1 TGCAGTGCTAGAGATCCGGGCGGAGACCCCTACGAGCAGTACTTC CSARDPGGDPYEQYF
TRBJ2-5 - few TRBV20-1 TGCAGTGCCCCGCCAACAGGGAGGCTGGAGACCCAGTACTTC CSAPPTGRLETQYF
TRBJ2-7 TRBD2 - TRBV20-1 TGCAGTGCCCCTAGGACTAGTCGACACGAGCAGTACTTC CSAPRTSRHEQYF
TRBJ2-3 - few TRBV7-2 TGTGCCAGCAGCTTTCAATTTGGAGATACGCAGTATTTT CASSFQFGDTQYF
TRBJ1-1 - - TRBV4-3 TGCGCCAGCAGCCAAGATGTGGGGGCATCGGTCACTGAAGCTTTCTTT CASSQDVGASVTEAFF
TRBJ2-7 - - TRBV6-6 TGTGCCAGCAGACCCACCGGGGTAGGAAGATCCTACGAGCAGTACTTC CASRPTGVGRSYEQYF
TRBJ2-1 - - TRBV18 TGTGCCAGCTCACAGGATAGCTCCTACAATGAGCAGTTCTTC CASSQDSSYNEQFF
TRBJ2-5 TRBD1 few TRBV7-6 TGTGCCAGCAGCTCGGGACAGGTTTATGAGACCCAGTACTTC CASSSGQVYETQYF
TRBJ2-3 - - TRBV7-2 TGTGCCAGCAGCCCAACACTAACGGGGGGCGTAGCCCCAGATACGCAGTATTTT CASSPTLTGGVAPDTQYF
TRBJ1-1 TRBD1 - TRBV7-2 TGTGCCAGCAGCTTAGGGTGGACAGGGTACGCTGAAGCTTTCTTT CASSLGWTGYAEAFF
TRBJ2-3 - - TRBV4-3 TGCGCCAGCAGCCAAGAGCCGGGGGCGTTCACAGATACGCAGTATTTT CASSQEPGAFTDTQYF
TRBJ2-5 - once TRBV6-5 TGTGCCAGCAGACTCAGCCCTGGGGAGACCCAGTACTTC CASRLSPGETQYF
TRBJ2-7 TRBD1 - TRBV27 TGTGCCAGCAGTTTATACGCCTCCGGGACAGGGGGATACGAGCAGTACTTC CASSLYASGTGGYEQYF
TRBJ1-2 - - TRBV27 TGTGCCAGCAGTTTAGGGTCGGACCGTCATCCTGACGGCTACACCTTC CASSLGSDRHPDGYTF
TRBJ1-6 - few TRBV27 TGTGCCAGCAGAAGGGGGAGCTCCTATAATTCACCCCTCCACTTT CASRRGSSYNSPLHF
TRBJ1-3 - - TRBV20-1 TGCAGTGCTAGAAGGGTAGGAAACACCATATATTTT CSARRVGNTIYF
TRBJ2-1 TRBD2 - TRBV7-3 TGTGCCAGCAGCTTACGACGGGACTATCTCTCCTACAATGAGCAGTTCTTC CASSLRRDYLSYNEQFF
TRBJ2-7 TRBD1 - TRBV7-6 TGTGCCAGCAGCCCACGTCGCGGACAGGGTCATACCGAGCAGTACTTC CASSPRRGQGHTEQYF
TRBJ2-7 - few TRBV5-1 TGCGCCAGCAGCCCCTCCAATTCTGGGATGGCCTACGAGCAGTACTTC CASSPSNSGMAYEQYF
TRBJ1-1 TRBD1 - TRBV7-2 TGTGCCAGCAGCTTAGTTGGACAGGGGGCCATATTTGAAGCTTTCTTT CASSLVGQGAIFEAFF
TRBJ2-1 - - TRBV28 TGTGCCAGCAGTTTCCCTAGCAGGGATGAGCAGTTCTTC CASSFPSRDEQFF
TRBJ1-6 - - TRBV9 TGTGCCAGCACGCGAGAGCCGACAGATAATTCACCCCTCCACTTT CASTREPTDNSPLHF
TRBJ1-5 TRBD1 - TRBV18 TGTGTCAGCTCACCCCTCGGACAGGGGGCGCGAGGCAATCAGCCCCAGCATTTT CVSSPLGQGARGNQPQHF
TRBJ2-3 TRBD2 - TRBV7-2 TGTGCCAGCAGCTTGCAAGCGGGAGCCCCAGATACGCAGTATTTT CASSLQAGAPDTQYF
TRBJ2-3 TRBD2 many TRBV4-2 TGTGCCAGCAGCCAAGACGCGGGAGGGCCTTATACGCAGTATTTT CASSQDAGGPYTQYF
TRBJ1-2 - once TRBV12-3/TRBV12-4 TGTGCCAGCAGATTAAGTCATGGCTACACCTTC CASRLSHGYTF
TRBJ2-1 - once TRBV11-3 TGTGCCACCGGAATAAGAGGAGACCTAAATGAGCAGTTCTTC CATGIRGDLNEQFF
TRBJ1-2 - once TRBV6-2/TRBV6-3 TGTGCCAGAAGCGGGCCGGGGTATGGCTACACCTTC CARSGPGYGYTF
TRBJ2-7 TRBD1 few TRBV5-1 TGCGCCAGCAGCTTGGGGAGGACAGGGATCGCCTACGAGCAGTACTTC CASSLGRTGIAYEQYF
TRBJ1-2 - once TRBV18 TGTGCCAGCTCACAGCTCAGCCACGGTAACTATGGCTACACCTTC CASSQLSHGNYGYTF
TRBJ2-1 TRBD2 few TRBV7-8 TGTGCCAGCAGCCCAAGACTAGCAGGAGTCTGGAATGAGCAGTTCTTC CASSPRLAGVWNEQFF
TRBJ2-3 - - TRBV20-1 TGCAGTGCCCCAGTTGATACGCAGTATTTT CSAPVDTQYF
TRBJ2-3 TRBD2 - TRBV20-1 TGCAGTGCCAAGACTAGCTTTGGCACAGATACGCAGTATTTT CSAKTSFGTDTQYF
TRBJ1-4 - - TRBV20-1 TGCAGTGCTAGAACGCTAAAGGGGAACAGAGTGAGCAATGAAAAACTGTTTTTT CSARTLKGNRVSNEKLFF
TRBJ2-6 TRBD2 - TRBV10-3 TGTGCCATCAGTGAGTCGAGTGGGGGACTAGCGTTCGGGGCCAACGTCCTGACTTTC CAISESSGGLAFGANVLTF
TRBJ2-3 - once TRBV5-4 TGTGCCAGCAGCCTGAGATCAGAAACAGATACGCAGTATTTT CASSLRSETDTQYF
TRBJ2-3 - few TRBV5-1 TGCGCCAGCAGCTCCCTGGGACCCTACACAGATACGCAGTATTTT CASSSLGPYTDTQYF
TRBJ2-5 TRBD1 - TRBV24-1 TGTGCCACCAGTGATCCGACCCCCCGGACAGGGACCACACAAGAGACCCAGTACTTC CATSDPTPRTGTTQETQYF
TRBJ2-5 TRBD2 once TRBV2 TGTGCCAGCACCGGAAGCGGGAGTGGGCAAGAGACCCAGTACTTC CASTGSGSGQETQYF